One sample yielded the 23 T cell receptor beta chains listed below, sequenced in a study of T cell responses to AZD1222 COVID-19 vaccine. Produced via immunoSEQ multiplex PCR; TCRdb's table is partial and in-frame only. Among 27,000 or so clones, around 92% were seen once, and the ten largest hold approximately 8%. Sequences were derived from peripheral blood, sampled 28 days after the second AZD1222 dose. These receptors were obtained from an adult who received the AZD1222 COVID-19 vaccine.

The J gene is TRBJ1-4, the V gene TRBV2, with 9 bases matching TRBD1. The germline gives CDR1 SNHLY, CDR2 FYNNEI. Trimming removed 5 bases from V and 7 bases from J; junction bases left unmatched: 8. This CDR3 contains 15 residues. CDR3 amino acids: CASSLQGAFFEKLFF. In nucleotides, the CDR3 is TGTGCCAGCAGTCTACAGGGGGCTTTCTTTGAAAAACTGTTTTTT.

V and J are TRBV30 and TRBJ1-1, with D possibly being TRBD1 (5 bases). V lost 2 bases and J lost 1, with 11 bases in between. This CDR3 is built from 14 residues. Per germline, CDR1 GTSNPN and CDR2 SVGIG (reference sequence). The CDR3 spells CAWSFWGRNTEAFF. In DNA form, the CDR3 reads TGTGCCTGGAGTTTTTGGGGCCGGAACACTGAAGCTTTCTTT.

As concerns this clone: Relative to the germline gene, one junction end is altered; a read error may explain this. This rearrangement joins TRBV27 to TRBJ1-3; a weak D match, TRBD1 (5 bases). CDR3 length equals 16 residues. Per germline, CDR1 MNHEY and CDR2 SMNVEV (reference sequence). CDR3 loop: CASSLSSGTLGNTIYF. The CDR3 DNA follows: TGTGCCAGCAGCTTATCCTCCGGGACCCTTGGAAACACCATATATTTT.

This chain connects TRBV10-1 to TRBJ2-4, with D unresolved. The CDR3 runs 13 residues. CDR1 WNHNN and CDR2 SYGVQD come from the germline V gene (reference sequence). Trimming pared 6 bases from V and 0 bases from J, leaving 6 bases between. CDR3 nucleotide sequence: TGCGCCAGCAGCCCACTAGCCAAAAACATTCAGTACTTC. Protein: CASSPLAKNIQYF.

This chain links TRBV7-3 with TRBJ2-1, with 13 bases fitting TRBD2. The CDR3 has 15 amino acids. V was clipped by 8 bases and J by 9 bases; unmatched bases: 10. Germline V gives CDR1 SGHTA, CDR2 FQGTGA. In DNA form, the CDR3 reads TGTGCCAGCGGCCTACTAGCGGGAGGGTTGAGTGAGCAGTTCTTC. It yields the protein CASGLLAGGLSEQFF.

The CDR3 bases are TGTGCCCTTAGACAGGGAGCTGGAAACACCATATATTTT. It specifies CALRQGAGNTIYF. This chain links TRBV30 with TRBJ1-3; 7 bases align to TRBD1. With V trimmed by 8 bases and J by 2 bases, 6 bases remained unmatched. CDR3 length equals 13 residues. CDR1 is GTSNPN, CDR2 SVGIG, per germline (reference sequence).

CDR3 coding DNA: TGTGCCAGCAGACCGGGCGGGACACTTGAAGCTTTCTTT. Encoded protein: CASRPGGTLEAFF. This chain uses TRBV28 with TRBJ1-1; D might be TRBD1 (6 bases). The CDR3 is 13 residues long. Germline V gives CDR1 MDHEN, CDR2 SYDVKM. Trimming took 6 bases from V and 7 from J, leaving 15 bases between them. The whole variable domain, remainder taken from reference TRBV28 and TRBJ1-1, is DVKVTQSSRYLVKRTGEKVFLECVQDMDHENMFWYRQDPGLGLRLIYFSYDVKMKEKGDIPEGYSVSREKKERFSLILESASTNQTSMYLCASRPGGTLEAFFGQGTRLTVV.

V is TRBV7-9 and J is TRBJ1-2, with a tentative D call TRBD1 (5 bases). Trimming took 3 bases from V and 4 from J, leaving 12 bases between them. Germline-derived CDR1 and CDR2 are SEHNR and FQNEAQ (reference sequence). The CDR3 is made up of 14 amino acids. This chain's CDR3 is CASSFLGTFYGYTF. The CDR3 DNA reads TGTGCCAGCAGCTTTTTAGGGACGTTCTATGGCTACACCTTC.

The V gene is TRBV30, the J gene TRBJ2-1; 9 nucleotides align to TRBD2. The germline V gene has CDR1 GTSNPN and CDR2 SVGIG (reference sequence). With V trimmed by 3 bases and J by 7 bases, 7 bases remained unmatched. The CDR3 is 14 residues long. The CDR3, as DNA: TGTGCCTGGAGGAAAGGACTAGCGTCAAATGAGCAGTTCTTC. Protein: CAWRKGLASNEQFF.

The rearrangement links TRBV7-9 to TRBJ1-1; 8 nucleotides agree with TRBD1. Germline assignment: CDR1 SEHNR and CDR2 FQNEAQ (reference sequence). The CDR3 totals 15 residues. The junction had 4 bases not matched to a gene; V was cut back by 2 bases and J by 2 bases. The CDR3 loop is CASSLQGAGNTEAFF. The CDR3 nucleotides read TGTGCCAGCAGCTTACAGGGGGCCGGCAACACTGAAGCTTTCTTT.

The chain has TRBV12-3 or TRBV12-4 and TRBJ1-6; possible D gene TRBD1, 6 bases. CDR3 length equals 13 residues. The V and J ends lost 2 bases and 7 bases respectively, with 6 bases between them. The CDR3 region has the DNA TGTGCCAGCAGTTTAACAGGGAATTCACCCCTCCACTTT. This translates into CASSLTGNSPLHF.

The CDR3 here is CASRQGQYEQYF. CDR3 DNA: TGTGCCAGCAGGCAGGGGCAGTACGAGCAGTACTTC. The chain joins TRBV28 to TRBJ2-7, with D tentatively TRBD1 (6 bases). The CDR3 has 12 amino acids. Germline assignment: CDR1 MDHEN and CDR2 SYDVKM. Between the trimmed V and J ends, which lost 6 bases and 4 bases, there was a span of 10 bases. Looking up the rest from reference TRBV28 and TRBJ2-7 gives the full variable domain: DVKVTQSSRYLVKRTGEKVFLECVQDMDHENMFWYRQDPGLGLRLIYFSYDVKMKEKGDIPEGYSVSREKKERFSLILESASTNQTSMYLCASRQGQYEQYFGPGTRLTVT.

This clone occurred once. The chain employs TRBV12-3 or TRBV12-4 and TRBJ2-1; D gene unclear. The CDR3 has 11 amino acids. Trimming pared 7 bases from V and 8 bases from J, leaving 9 bases between. CDR3 residues: CASTAAYEQFF. Written as DNA, the CDR3 is TGTGCCAGCACTGCTGCTTATGAGCAGTTCTTC.

V gene TRBV19 combines with J gene TRBJ1-2; D is unclear. Trimming took off 8 bases at V and 4 bases at J, with 14 bases between the two ends. Germline-derived CDR1 and CDR2 are LNHDA and SQIVND (reference sequence). This CDR3 comprises 13 residues. CDR3 loop: CASATEFFYGYTF. In DNA, the CDR3 is TGTGCCAGTGCCACCGAATTCTTCTATGGCTACACCTTC.

This chain joins TRBV11-2 and TRBJ2-3; 10 bases are shared with TRBD2. Losses at the gene ends were 5 bases for V and 0 bases for J; bases not matched to a gene: 8. Germline CDR1 SGHAT, CDR2 FQNNGV. CDR3 length: 17 amino acids. The CDR3 region is CASSDGAGGPSTDTQYF. CDR3 bases: TGTGCCAGCAGCGACGGAGCGGGAGGGCCAAGCACAGATACGCAGTATTTT.

V and J are TRBV12-3 or TRBV12-4 and TRBJ2-5, with D perhaps TRBD2 (5 bases). Trimming took off 6 bases at V and 2 bases at J, with 10 bases between the two ends. The CDR3 has 13 amino acids. CDR3 DNA: TGTGCCAGCAGGCGGACTGGACAAGAGACCCAGTACTTC. This translates into CASRRTGQETQYF.

The chain recombines TRBV4-3 with TRBJ2-7, with 8 bases identical to TRBD2. Germline V gene sequence: CDR1 LGHNA, CDR2 YSLEER. This CDR3 contains 16 residues. The ends lost 0 bases at V and 7 bases at J; junction bases unmatched: 11. CDR3 protein: CASSQEGAGVPGEQYF. Here the CDR3 DNA reads TGCGCCAGCAGCCAAGAAGGAGCGGGAGTCCCTGGGGAGCAGTACTTC.

This chain uses TRBV20-1 with TRBJ2-1; D remains ambiguous. The CDR3 consists of 14 residues. With 3 bases removed from V and 6 bases from J, the gap between germline ends came to 15 bases. The V gene's germline CDR1 is DFQATT and CDR2 SNEGSKA (reference sequence). This CDR3 reads CSASGPSWGNEQFF. CDR3 bases: TGCAGTGCTAGTGGTCCGTCGTGGGGCAATGAGCAGTTCTTC.

The V call is TRBV14, the J call TRBJ1-2, with 10 positions matching TRBD1. The V and J ends lost 1 base and 5 bases, in that order; junction bases with no gene match: 1. Germline-derived CDR1 and CDR2 are SGHDN and FVKESK. CDR3 length equals 14 residues. CDR3 sequence reads: CASSQADRGYGYTF. The CDR3 region has the DNA TGTGCCAGCAGCCAAGCGGACAGGGGGTATGGCTACACCTTC.

This chain uses TRBV10-3 with TRBJ1-2, with D perhaps matching TRBD1 (5 bases). CDR1 is ENHRY and CDR2 is SYGVKD in the germline V gene. The CDR3 runs 14 residues. Deletions cut 10 bases from V and 0 bases from J, with 15 bases between. CDR3 residues: CATQGTVANYGYTF. As DNA, the CDR3 is TGTGCCACCCAAGGGACCGTGGCTAACTATGGCTACACCTTC.

V usage is TRBV7-3 and J usage is TRBJ1-2, with TRBD1 matching 9 bases. The CDR3 has 15 residues. Germline V gene sequence: CDR1 SGHTA, CDR2 FQGTGA. V gave up 5 bases and J gave up 4 bases; unmatched junction bases: 8. CDR3 protein: CASSRGQGPSYGYTF. CDR3 sequence (DNA): TGTGCCAGCAGCCGCGGACAGGGGCCCAGCTATGGCTACACCTTC.

This chain links TRBV27 with TRBJ2-1; D is unresolved. Trimming removed 7 bases at V and 0 bases at J, with 16 bases between. The length of the CDR3 is 16 residues. Germline V gene sequence: CDR1 MNHEY, CDR2 SMNVEV (reference sequence). CDR3 DNA sequence: TGTGCCAGCACCCCCCGGTTTAAGAGCTCCTACAATGAGCAGTTCTTC. Translation gives CASTPRFKSSYNEQFF.

The chain carries TRBV11-2 and TRBJ2-3; no clear D gene. In germline, CDR1 is SGHAT, CDR2 FQNNGV. Trimming removed 2 bases from V and 0 bases from J, with 6 bases in between. CDR3 length equals 14 residues. The CDR3 reads CASSLYGSTDTQYF. CDR3 DNA: TGTGCCAGCAGCTTATACGGGAGCACAGATACGCAGTATTTT.